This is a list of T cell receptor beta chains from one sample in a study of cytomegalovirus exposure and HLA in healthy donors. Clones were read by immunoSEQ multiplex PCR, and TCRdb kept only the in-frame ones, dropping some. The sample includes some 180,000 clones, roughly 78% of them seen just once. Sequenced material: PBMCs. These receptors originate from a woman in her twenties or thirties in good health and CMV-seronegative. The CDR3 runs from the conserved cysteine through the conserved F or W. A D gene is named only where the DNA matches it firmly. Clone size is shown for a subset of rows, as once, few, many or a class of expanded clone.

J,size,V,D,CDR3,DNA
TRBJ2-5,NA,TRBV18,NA,CASSPPPGRSAETQYF,TGTGCCAGCTCACCACCCCCAGGGAGGAGCGCAGAGACCCAGTACTTC
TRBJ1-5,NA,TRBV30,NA,CAWSVGANANNQPQHF,TGTGCCTGGAGTGTGGGGGCCAACGCTAACAATCAGCCCCAGCACTTT
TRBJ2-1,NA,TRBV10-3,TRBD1,CAIRGTALSYNEQFF,TGTGCCATCAGGGGGACAGCCCTTAGTTACAATGAGCAGTTCTTC
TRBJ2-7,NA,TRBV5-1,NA,CASSLGGGKSSYEQYF,TGCGCCAGCAGCTTGGGCGGCGGCAAGAGCTCCTACGAGCAGTACTTC
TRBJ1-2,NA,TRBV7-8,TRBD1,CASSYLFRPGQGLNYGYTF,TGTGCCAGCAGCTACTTATTCAGGCCGGGACAGGGTTTAAACTATGGCTACACCTTC
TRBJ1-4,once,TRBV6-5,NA,CASSAFIPAEKLFF,TGTGCCAGCAGTGCTTTCATCCCAGCGGAAAAACTGTTTTTT
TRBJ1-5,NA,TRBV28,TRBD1,CASSSPPGQGASNQPQHF,TGTGCCAGCAGTTCCCCCCCGGGACAGGGGGCCAGCAATCAGCCCCAGCATTTT
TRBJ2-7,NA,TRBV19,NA,CASSYRAAYEQYF,TGTGCCAGTAGTTACAGGGCGGCCTACGAGCAGTACTTC
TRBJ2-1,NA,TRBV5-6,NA,CASSLGRHRVYNEQFF,TGTGCCAGCAGCTTGGGTCGGCACAGGGTCTACAATGAGCAGTTCTTC
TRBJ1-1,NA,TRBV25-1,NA,CASSAGQWNTEAFF,TGTGCCAGCAGTGCGGGACAATGGAACACTGAAGCTTTCTTT
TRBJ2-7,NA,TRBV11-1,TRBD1,CASSRTAGTGISYEQYF,TGTGCCAGCAGCCGCACGGCCGGGACAGGGATATCCTACGAGCAGTACTTC
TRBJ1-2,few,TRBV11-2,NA,CASSLQGGTYGYTF,TGTGCCAGCAGCTTACAGGGTGGTACCTATGGCTACACCTTC
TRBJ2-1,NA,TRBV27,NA,CASSFDALGAINEQFF,TGTGCCAGCAGTTTTGACGCGCTGGGGGCCATCAATGAGCAGTTCTTC
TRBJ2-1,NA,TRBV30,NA,CAWSAGHGEQFF,TGTGCCTGGAGTGCGGGACACGGGGAGCAGTTCTTC
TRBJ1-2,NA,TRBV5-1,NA,CASSPADGPNYGYTF,TGCGCCAGCAGCCCAGCGGACGGACCCAACTATGGCTACACCTTC
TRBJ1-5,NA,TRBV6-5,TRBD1,CASSYSRDSYQPQHF,TGTGCCAGCAGTTACTCGCGGGACAGCTATCAGCCCCAGCATTTT
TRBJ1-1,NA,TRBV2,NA,CASIVTALMNTEAFF,TGTGCCAGCATCGTGACAGCATTAATGAACACTGAAGCTTTCTTT
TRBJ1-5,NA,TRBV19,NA,CASSIRGVSNQPQHF,TGTGCCAGTAGTATCCGGGGGGTTAGCAATCAGCCCCAGCATTTT
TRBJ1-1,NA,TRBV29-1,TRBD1,CSVASGTGSVGAFF,TGCAGCGTGGCTTCCGGGACAGGGTCGGTGGGAGCTTTCTTT
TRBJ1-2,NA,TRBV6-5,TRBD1,CASRSTGGYGYTF,TGTGCCAGCAGGAGTACAGGGGGCTATGGCTACACCTTC
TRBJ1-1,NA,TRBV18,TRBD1,CASSRKGQNMNTEAFF,TGTGCCAGCTCACGAAAGGGACAGAACATGAACACTGAAGCTTTCTTT
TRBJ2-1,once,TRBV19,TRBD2,CASSLTGLAGEQFF,TGTGCCAGTAGTCTTACGGGACTAGCGGGGGAGCAGTTCTTC
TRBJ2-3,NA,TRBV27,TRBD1,CASSILPGQGADTQYF,TGTGCCAGCAGTATACTACCGGGACAGGGGGCAGATACGCAGTATTTT
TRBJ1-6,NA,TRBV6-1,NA,CASSDGGYNSPLHF,TGTGCCAGCAGTGACGGGGGATATAATTCACCCCTCCACTTT
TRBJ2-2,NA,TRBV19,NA,CASSMVGGYTGELFF,TGTGCCAGTAGTATGGTGGGGGGTTACACCGGGGAGCTGTTTTTT
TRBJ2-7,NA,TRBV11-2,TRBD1,CASSMTGPSYEQYF,TGTGCCAGCTCCATGACAGGGCCCTCCTACGAGCAGTACTTC
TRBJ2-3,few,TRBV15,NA,CATSRRRGYTQYF,TGTGCCACCAGCAGACGACGGGGGTACACGCAGTATTTT
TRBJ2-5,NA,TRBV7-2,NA,CASSFGSGQTQYF,TGTGCCAGCAGCTTCGGCAGCGGGCAGACCCAGTACTTC
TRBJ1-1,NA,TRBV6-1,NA,CASRGGRVETEAFF,TGTGCCAGCAGGGGGGGGAGGGTAGAGACTGAAGCTTTCTTT
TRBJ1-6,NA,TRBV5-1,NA,CASSFELGGSYNSPLHF,TGCGCCAGCAGCTTTGAGCTTGGTGGTTCCTATAATTCACCCCTCCACTTT
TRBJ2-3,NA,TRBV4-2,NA,CASSRETGGPTRPDTQYF,TGTGCCAGCAGCCGAGAAACGGGGGGCCCAACCCGCCCAGATACGCAGTATTTT
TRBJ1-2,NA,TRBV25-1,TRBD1,CASRVSGQGHGYTF,TGTGCCAGCAGGGTGAGCGGACAGGGGCATGGCTACACCTTC
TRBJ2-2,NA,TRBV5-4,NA,CASSLALGGTGELFF,TGTGCCAGCAGCTTGGCCCTCGGGGGCACCGGGGAGCTGTTTTTT
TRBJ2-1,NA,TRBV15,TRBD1,CATSRDIGGQDEQFF,TGTGCCACCAGCAGAGATATAGGGGGCCAGGATGAGCAGTTCTTC
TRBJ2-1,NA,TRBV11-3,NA,CASSLFRFNEQFF,TGTGCCAGCAGCTTATTCAGGTTCAATGAGCAGTTCTTC
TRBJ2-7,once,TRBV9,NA,CASSPGHRYEQYF,TGTGCCAGCAGTCCGGGACACAGATACGAGCAGTACTTC
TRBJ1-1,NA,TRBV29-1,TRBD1,CSVTGTVMNTEAFF,TGCAGCGTTACCGGGACAGTCATGAACACTGAAGCTTTCTTT
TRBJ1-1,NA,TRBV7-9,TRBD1,CASSTGGTEAFF,TGTGCCAGCAGCACAGGGGGCACTGAAGCTTTCTTT
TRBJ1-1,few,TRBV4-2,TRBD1,CASSLRGQVNTEAFF,TGTGCCAGCAGCCTACGGGGACAGGTAAACACTGAAGCTTTCTTT
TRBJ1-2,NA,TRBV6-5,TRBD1,CASSYSGGQGASGYTF,TGTGCCAGCAGTTACTCCGGGGGACAGGGGGCGTCCGGCTACACCTTC
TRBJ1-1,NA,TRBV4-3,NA,CASSQDWQGSAREAFF,TGCGCCAGCAGCCAAGATTGGCAGGGGTCCGCCCGGGAAGCTTTCTTT
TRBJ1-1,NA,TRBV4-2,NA,CASSRPFNTEAFF,TGTGCCAGCAGCCGTCCTTTTAACACTGAAGCTTTCTTT
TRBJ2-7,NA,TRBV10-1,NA,CASSLNPYSYEQYF,TGCGCCAGCAGTCTTAATCCCTACTCCTACGAGCAGTACTTC
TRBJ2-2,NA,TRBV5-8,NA,CASSDYDTGELFF,TGTGCCAGCAGCGACTATGACACCGGGGAGCTGTTTTTT
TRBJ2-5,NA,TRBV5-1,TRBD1,CASSLNTGGSETQYF,TGCGCCAGCAGCTTGAATACAGGGGGAAGTGAGACCCAGTACTTC
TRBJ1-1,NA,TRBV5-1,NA,CASSLGGNTEAFF,TGCGCCAGCAGCTTAGGGGGGAACACTGAAGCTTTCTTT
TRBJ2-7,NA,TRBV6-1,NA,CASSPLYEQYF,TGTGCCAGCAGCCCCCTCTACGAGCAGTACTTC
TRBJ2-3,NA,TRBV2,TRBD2,CASMKGSSGVWTDTQYF,TGTGCCAGCATGAAGGGGTCTAGCGGGGTTTGGACAGATACGCAGTATTTT
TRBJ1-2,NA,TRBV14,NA,CASSQDLPGASLGGYTF,TGTGCCAGCAGCCAAGACCTCCCAGGGGCCTCTTTAGGTGGCTACACCTTC
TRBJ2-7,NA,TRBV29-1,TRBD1,CSVESQGDEQYF,TGCAGCGTTGAAAGTCAGGGGGACGAGCAGTACTTC
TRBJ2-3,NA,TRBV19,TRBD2,CASSIGASGGVDTQYF,TGTGCCAGTAGTATAGGGGCTAGCGGGGGGGTCGATACGCAGTATTTT
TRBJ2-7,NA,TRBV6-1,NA,CASREGPSYEQYF,TGTGCCAGCAGGGAAGGGCCTAGTTACGAGCAGTACTTC
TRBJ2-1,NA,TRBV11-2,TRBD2,CASSLRPKAGGPNEQFF,TGTGCCAGCAGCTTACGGCCAAAGGCGGGGGGCCCGAATGAGCAGTTCTTC
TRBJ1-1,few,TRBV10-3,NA,CAISGAGKGTEAFF,TGTGCCATCAGTGGGGCAGGGAAGGGAACTGAAGCTTTCTTT
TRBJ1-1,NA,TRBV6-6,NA,CASSYSTEGTEAFF,TGTGCCAGCAGTTACTCGACGGAGGGCACTGAAGCTTTCTTT
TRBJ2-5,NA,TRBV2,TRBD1,CASSRGGAVGETQYF,TGTGCCAGCAGTAGAGGGGGCGCGGTAGGAGAGACCCAGTACTTC
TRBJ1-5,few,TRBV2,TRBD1,CASSALGTGRIF,TGTGCCAGCAGTGCTCTAGGGACAGGCCGAATTTTT
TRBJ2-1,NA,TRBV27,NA,CASSPRGFNEQFF,TGTGCCAGCAGTCCCCGGGGGTTTAATGAGCAGTTCTTC
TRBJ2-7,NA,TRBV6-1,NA,CASRRVSSYEQYF,TGTGCCAGCCGCAGGGTTTCCTCCTACGAGCAGTACTTC